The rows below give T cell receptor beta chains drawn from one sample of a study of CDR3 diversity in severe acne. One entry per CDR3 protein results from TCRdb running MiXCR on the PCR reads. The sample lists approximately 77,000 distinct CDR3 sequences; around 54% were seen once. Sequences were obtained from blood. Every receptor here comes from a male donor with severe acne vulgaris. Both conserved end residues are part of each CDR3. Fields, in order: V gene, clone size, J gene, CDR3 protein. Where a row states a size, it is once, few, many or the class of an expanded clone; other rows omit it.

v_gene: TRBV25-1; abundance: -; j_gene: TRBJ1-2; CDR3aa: CASSLGTGYGYTF
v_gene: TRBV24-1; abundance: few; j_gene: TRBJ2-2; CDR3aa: CATSDLGGDTGGLFF
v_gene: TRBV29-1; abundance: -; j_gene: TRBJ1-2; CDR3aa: CSVDSSYGYTF
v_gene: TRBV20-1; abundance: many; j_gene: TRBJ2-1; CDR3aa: CSAPGGSGRWDEQFF
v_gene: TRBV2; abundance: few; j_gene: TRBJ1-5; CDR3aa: CASRVGQGGNQPQHF
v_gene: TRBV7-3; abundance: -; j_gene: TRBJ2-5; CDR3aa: CASSLGEGAAETQYF
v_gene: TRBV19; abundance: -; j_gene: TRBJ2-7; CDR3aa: CASSIPGQGYEQYF
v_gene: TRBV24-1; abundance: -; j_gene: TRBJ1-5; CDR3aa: CATSDSDRAGNQPQHF
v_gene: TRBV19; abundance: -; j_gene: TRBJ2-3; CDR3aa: CASSPGAGGVDTQYF
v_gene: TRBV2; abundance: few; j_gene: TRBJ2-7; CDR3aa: CASGPSVPEQYF
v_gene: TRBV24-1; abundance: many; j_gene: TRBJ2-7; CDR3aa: CATSAAQNPYEQYF
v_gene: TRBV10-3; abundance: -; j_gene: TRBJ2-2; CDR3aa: CAISRDRGTTGELFF
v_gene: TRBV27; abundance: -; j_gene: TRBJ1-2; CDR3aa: CASSLGSMDGYTF
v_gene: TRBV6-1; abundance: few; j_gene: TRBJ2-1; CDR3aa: CASDRESSYNEQFF
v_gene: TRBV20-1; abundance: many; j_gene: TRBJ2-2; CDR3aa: CSAEPSGSFDTRELFF
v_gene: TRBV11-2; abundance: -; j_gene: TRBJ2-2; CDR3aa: CASSRPGQLFGGELFF
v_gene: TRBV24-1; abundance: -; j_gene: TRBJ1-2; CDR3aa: CATSASEYGYTF
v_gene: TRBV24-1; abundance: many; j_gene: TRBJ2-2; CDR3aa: CATSVGMDLTGELFF
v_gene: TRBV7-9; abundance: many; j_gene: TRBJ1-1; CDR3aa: CASLWENTEAFF
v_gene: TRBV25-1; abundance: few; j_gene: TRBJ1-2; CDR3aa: CASSEQQNYGYTF
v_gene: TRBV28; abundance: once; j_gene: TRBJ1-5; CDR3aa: CASTTGAGNQPQHF
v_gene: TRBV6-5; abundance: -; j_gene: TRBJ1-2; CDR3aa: CASSLRANYGYTF
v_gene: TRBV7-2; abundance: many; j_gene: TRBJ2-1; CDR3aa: CASSLTGKGSYNEQFF
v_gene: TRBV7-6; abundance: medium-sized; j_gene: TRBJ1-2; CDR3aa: CASSHLDRGSYGYTF
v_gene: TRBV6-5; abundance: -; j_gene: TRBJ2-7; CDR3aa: CASSASSVYEQYF
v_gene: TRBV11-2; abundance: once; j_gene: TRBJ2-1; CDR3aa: CASSLLRAAYSEQFF
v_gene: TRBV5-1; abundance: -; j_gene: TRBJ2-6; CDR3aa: CASSLVGQYVLTF
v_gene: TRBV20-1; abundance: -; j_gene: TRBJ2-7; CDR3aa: CSAREWTREGAVEQYF
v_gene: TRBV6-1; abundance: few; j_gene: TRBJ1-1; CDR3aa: CASSELKSARTEAFF
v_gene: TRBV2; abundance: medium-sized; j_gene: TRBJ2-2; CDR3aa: CASSGGGGRGTGELFF
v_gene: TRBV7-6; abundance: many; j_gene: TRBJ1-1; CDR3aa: CASSLARGKGSMNTEAFF
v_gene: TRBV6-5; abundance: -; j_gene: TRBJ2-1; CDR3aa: CASRLSGKSYNEQFF
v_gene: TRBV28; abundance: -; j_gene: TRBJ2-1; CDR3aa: CASSIPGARGGLNEQFF
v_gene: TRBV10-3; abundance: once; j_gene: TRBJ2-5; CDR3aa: CAIRGQTNEKLFFGSGTQYF
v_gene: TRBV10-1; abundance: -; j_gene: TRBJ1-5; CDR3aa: CASSEALCGLSNQPQHF
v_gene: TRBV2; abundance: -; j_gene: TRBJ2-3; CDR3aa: CASSTSDGTDTQYF
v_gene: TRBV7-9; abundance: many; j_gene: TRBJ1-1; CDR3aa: CASSSLEAFF
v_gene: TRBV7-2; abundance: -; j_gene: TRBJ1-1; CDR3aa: CASSLRGYMEAFF
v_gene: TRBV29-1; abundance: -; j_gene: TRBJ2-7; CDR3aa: CSVAGTGGLYEQYF
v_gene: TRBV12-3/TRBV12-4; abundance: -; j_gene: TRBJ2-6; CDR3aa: CASGGGSGANVLTF
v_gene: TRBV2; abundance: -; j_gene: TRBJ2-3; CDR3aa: CASAATSGKTDMQYF
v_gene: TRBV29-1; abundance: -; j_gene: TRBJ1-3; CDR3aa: CSVGLDTIYF
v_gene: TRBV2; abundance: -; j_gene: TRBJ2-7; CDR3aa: CASSGDWGQYEQYF
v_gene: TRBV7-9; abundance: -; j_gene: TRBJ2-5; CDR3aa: CASSSPSVAGGETQYF
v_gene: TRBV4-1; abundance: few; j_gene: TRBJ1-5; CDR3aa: CASSQFVDSRYSNQPRHF
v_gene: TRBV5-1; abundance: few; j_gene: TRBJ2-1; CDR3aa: CASSLAGSTSYNEQFF
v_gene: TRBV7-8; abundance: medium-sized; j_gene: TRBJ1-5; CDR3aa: CASSLVDFNQPQHF
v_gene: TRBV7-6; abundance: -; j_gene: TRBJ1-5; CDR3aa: CASSLASGHNQPQHF
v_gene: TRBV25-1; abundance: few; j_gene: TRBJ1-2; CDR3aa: CASSVAGYGYTF
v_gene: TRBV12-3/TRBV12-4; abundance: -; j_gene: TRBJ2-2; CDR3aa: CASSYGTGGDTGELFF
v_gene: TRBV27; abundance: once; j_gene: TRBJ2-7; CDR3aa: CASSHDSDTYEQYF
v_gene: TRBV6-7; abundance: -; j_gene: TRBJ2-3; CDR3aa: CASRSDRGNTDTQYF
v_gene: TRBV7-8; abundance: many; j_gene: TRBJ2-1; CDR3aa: CASSLPGFRYNEQFF